The 27 T cell receptor beta chains listed next were all sequenced from one sample in a study of blood T cell repertoires in COVID-19. Data came from immunoSEQ multiplex PCR; TCRdb stores just in-frame clones and leaves some out. The sample lists 300,000 to 350,000 clones; more than 80% were seen once. Sequencing was carried out using peripheral blood. Source of these receptors: a woman younger than 45 with COVID-19, enrolled during active disease.

This clone was seen once. The chain links TRBV5-4 to TRBJ2-7, with D perhaps TRBD2 (6 bases). CDR1 and CDR2 (germline): SGHNT, YYREEE (reference sequence). This CDR3 has 13 residues. V was trimmed by 0 bases and J by 4 bases, leaving 8 bases between them. CDR3 sequence: CASSLGEAYEQYF. The CDR3 DNA is TGTGCCAGCAGCTTGGGGGAGGCGTACGAGCAGTACTTC.

The chain combines TRBV4-1 with TRBJ2-7, with 11 positions matching TRBD1. This CDR3 spans 14 amino acids. V was pared by 6 bases and J by 4 bases, with 5 bases of the junction left unmatched. Germline values: CDR1 MGHRA, CDR2 YSYEKL. CDR3 sequence reads: CASRIGQGAYEQYF. DNA for the CDR3: TGCGCCAGCAGGATCGGACAGGGGGCTTACGAGCAGTACTTC.

This chain uses TRBV5-1 with TRBJ1-1; the D is unclear. The CDR3 extends over 14 amino acids. Germline V lookup: CDR1 SGHRS, CDR2 YFSETQ. V was pared by 2 bases and J by 0 bases, with 8 bases between. CDR3 protein: CASSFEGLNTEAFF. CDR3 nucleotide sequence: TGCGCCAGCAGCTTTGAGGGCCTGAACACTGAAGCTTTCTTT.

On this clone: Other DNA sequences in this sample translate to the same CDR3. The V call is TRBV19, the J call TRBJ1-5, with a possible D match to TRBD1 (5 bases). In germline, CDR1 is LNHDA, CDR2 SQIVND (reference sequence). This CDR3 spans 13 amino acids. V lost 5 bases, J lost 5 bases, and 10 bases lay in between. CDR3 residues: CASSGTGDQPQHF. For the CDR3, the DNA is TGTGCCAGTAGTGGGACGGGGGATCAGCCCCAGCATTTT.

V usage is TRBV30 and J usage is TRBJ1-5; 8 nucleotides line up with TRBD1. The CDR3 loop spans 14 amino acids. V dropped 2 bases and J dropped 6; count of bases not matched to a gene: 6. Germline V gives CDR1 GTSNPN, CDR2 SVGIG (reference sequence). CDR3 amino acids: CAWSFRGPGQPQHF. DNA for the CDR3: TGTGCCTGGAGTTTCAGGGGGCCCGGTCAGCCCCAGCATTTT.

The chain couples TRBV19 to TRBJ1-4, with D perhaps matching TRBD1 (6 bases). The CDR3 has 13 residues. V shed 5 bases and J shed 7 bases, with 11 bases lying between them. The germline CDR1 and CDR2 sequences are LNHDA and SQIVND (reference sequence). The CDR3 region has the DNA TGTGCCAGTAGTTCCCGGGACACTGAAAAACTGTTTTTT. Encoded protein: CASSSRDTEKLFF.

The chain employs TRBV7-8 and TRBJ2-7; D uncertain. This CDR3 is built from 12 residues. The V and J ends lost 5 bases and 3 bases respectively, with 8 bases between them. Germline CDR1 SGHVS, CDR2 FQNEAQ. The CDR3 DNA reads as TGTGCCAGCAGCCGCCAGGACTACGAGCAGTACTTC. Residues: CASSRQDYEQYF.

The chain has TRBV19 and TRBJ2-5, with D possibly TRBD1 on 5 matching bases. The germline V and J ends were trimmed by 5 bases and 4 bases, with 14 bases remaining between them. Germline V CDR1 and CDR2: LNHDA, SQIVND (reference sequence). The CDR3 totals 14 residues. The CDR3 sequence is CASSPSVGPETQYF. Here the CDR3 DNA reads TGTGCCAGTAGTCCCTCGGTGGGGCCAGAGACCCAGTACTTC. Complete variable domain (other parts from reference TRBV19 and TRBJ2-5): DGGITQSPKYLFRKEGQNVTLSCEQNLNHDAMYWYRQDPGQGLRLIYYSQIVNDFQKGDIAEGYSVSREKKESFPLTVTSAQKNPTAFYLCASSPSVGPETQYFGPGTRLLVL.

The CDR3 bases are TGTGCCAGCAGCCCGGGAGGTCCTTCCTACGAGCAGTACTTC. Amino acids: CASSPGGPSYEQYF. This chain links TRBV11-3 with TRBJ2-7, with 7 bases matching TRBD2. Germline V CDR1 and CDR2: SGHNT, YENEEA. The CDR3 totals 14 residues. V dropped 5 bases and J dropped 1; count of bases not matched to a gene: 5.

The chain combines TRBV19 with TRBJ2-2; 9 bases fit TRBD2. This CDR3 region has 14 residues. Trimming at V came to 6 bases and at J to 7 bases, leaving 6 bases not matched to a gene. Germline assignment: CDR1 LNHDA and CDR2 SQIVND (reference sequence). The CDR3 coding sequence is TGTGCCAGTAGGAGCGGGAGGCTTATCGGGGAGCTGTTTTTT. This encodes CASRSGRLIGELFF.

This clone was picked up a small number of times. The chain employs TRBV6-2 or TRBV6-3 and TRBJ2-7; 11 nucleotides line up with TRBD2. The CDR3 runs 15 residues. Germline lookup yields CDR1 MNHEY and CDR2 SVGEGT. V gave up 5 bases and J gave up 2 bases; unmatched junction bases: 5. CDR3 in amino acids: CASSPRLAGTYEQYF. In DNA form, the CDR3 reads TGTGCCAGCAGTCCCCGACTAGCGGGGACCTACGAGCAGTACTTC.

This clone was observed a few times. This sample includes further DNA sequences coding for the same CDR3. The V gene is TRBV5-1, the J gene TRBJ2-7, with a possible D match to TRBD2 (5 bases). Germline CDR1 SGHRS, CDR2 YFSETQ. The CDR3 consists of 13 residues. With 0 bases removed from V and 6 bases from J, the gap between germline ends came to 10 bases. Here the CDR3 reads CASSLEAGLEQYF. The CDR3 bases are TGCGCCAGCAGCTTGGAGGCTGGACTCGAGCAGTACTTC.

In this sample, this clone turned up once. CDR3 nucleotides: TGCGCCAGCAGCATGGGGGGCAGCACAGATACGCAGTATTTT. It is translated as CASSMGGSTDTQYF. V is TRBV5-1 and J is TRBJ2-3; either TRBD1 or TRBD2 may supply D (6 bases each). CDR1 SGHRS and CDR2 YFSETQ come from the germline V gene. Trimming left V 4 bases short and J 0 bases short, with 9 bases between. CDR3 length: 14 residues.

This chain links TRBV28 with TRBJ1-2; 7 bases align to TRBD1. V trimming: 3 bases; J trimming: 6 bases; junction bases outside the gene matches: 7. Looked up from germline, CDR1 is MDHEN and CDR2 is SYDVKM. The CDR3 is 14 amino acids. CDR3 nucleotides: TGTGCCAGCAGTTTGACAGGGTTCCGCAATGGCTACACCTTC. Its protein is CASSLTGFRNGYTF.

The J gene is TRBJ2-3, the V gene TRBV18; possibly TRBD1 for D (5 bases). V lost 2 bases, J lost 4 bases, and 7 bases lay in between. The CDR3 has 13 residues. Per germline, CDR1 KGHSH and CDR2 LQKENI. The CDR3 spells CASSPDSADTQYF. CDR3 sequence (DNA): TGTGCCAGCTCACCAGACAGCGCAGATACGCAGTATTTT.

This chain uses TRBV24-1 with TRBJ1-5; D gene unclear. CDR1 KGHDR and CDR2 SFDVKD come from the germline V gene. The ends were cut back, 2 bases at V and 2 bases at J, with 9 bases in the middle. The CDR3 totals 15 residues. The CDR3 protein is CATSDWRAGNQPQHF. CDR3 DNA sequence: TGTGCCACCAGTGATTGGAGGGCGGGCAATCAGCCCCAGCATTTT.

The chain employs TRBV10-3 and TRBJ2-6; the match to TRBD2 covers 7 bases. The V gene end was trimmed by 2 bases and the J gene end by 3 bases; junction bases not matched to a gene: 10. Germline V CDR1 and CDR2: ENHRY, SYGVKD. This CDR3 comprises 18 residues. The CDR3 coding sequence is TGTGCCATCAGTGAGGCTAGCGGCCGGAAAAGTGGGGCCAACGTCCTGACTTTC. Its translation is CAISEASGRKSGANVLTF.

The chain recombines TRBV10-3 with TRBJ2-7; 10 positions match TRBD2. CDR1 is ENHRY, CDR2 SYGVKD, per germline. The CDR3 length is 15 residues. Unmatched junction bases numbered 8, after V lost 0 bases and J lost 9 bases. The CDR3 coding sequence is TGTGCCATCAGTGAGTCTGCCCTAGCGGGAGATGCGCAGTACTTC. Translating gives CAISESALAGDAQYF.

The chain carries TRBV3-1 (or the pseudogene TRBV3-2) and TRBJ2-5; D unresolved. Germline V gene lookup returns CDR1 LGHDT and CDR2 YNNKEL (reference sequence). Trimming pared 4 bases from V and 0 bases from J, leaving 6 bases between. This CDR3 comprises 13 residues. The CDR3 DNA is TGTGCCAGCAGCCGGCGGAACCAAGAGACCCAGTACTTC. Translated, it gives CASSRRNQETQYF.

This chain uses TRBV9 with TRBJ2-7, with 7 nucleotides matching TRBD2. Trimming cost V 0 bases and J 0 bases; bases outside gene matches: 6. The CDR3 is made up of 16 amino acids. Germline V gene sequence: CDR1 SGDLS, CDR2 YYNGEE. The CDR3 DNA reads as TGTGCCAGCAGCGTAGGAGATGGCGGGAGCTCCTACGAGCAGTACTTC. Amino acid sequence: CASSVGDGGSSYEQYF.

This clone was detected ten times or more. The CDR3 coding sequence is TGTGCCAGCAGTGAAAAGTTCTATCAGGGCGTTGGTAATTCACCCCTCCACTTT. It yields the protein CASSEKFYQGVGNSPLHF. This chain connects TRBV6-1 to TRBJ1-6, with a tentative D call TRBD1 (5 bases). The CDR3 is 18 amino acids. The V and J ends lost 2 bases and 6 bases respectively, with 20 bases between them. Germline V gives CDR1 MNHNS, CDR2 SASEGT.

The CDR3 region is CASSSPGLIRYEQYF. The CDR3 DNA sequence: TGTGCCAGCAGCTCCCCGGGACTCATCCGTTACGAGCAGTACTTC. The chain carries TRBV7-2 and TRBJ2-7, with D possibly matching TRBD2 (6 bases). V was pared by 4 bases and J by 4 bases, with 17 bases between. This CDR3 region has 15 residues. Germline values: CDR1 SGHTA, CDR2 FQGNSA.

This clone was seen a single time. Here the CDR3 reads CASSSQLNTEAFF. CDR3 bases: TGTGCCAGCAGTAGTCAGTTGAACACTGAAGCTTTCTTT. The rearrangement uses TRBV2 and TRBJ1-1; no reliable D call. The CDR3 extends over 13 amino acids. Germline-derived CDR1 and CDR2 are SNHLY and FYNNEI. V gave up 5 bases and J gave up 0 bases, with 7 bases separating them.

The rearrangement links TRBV5-4 to TRBJ2-1, with D tentatively TRBD2 (7 bases). The germline V and J ends were trimmed by 9 bases and 6 bases, with 19 bases remaining between them. This CDR3 has 14 amino acids. Per the germline V gene, CDR1 is SGHNT and CDR2 is YYREEE (reference sequence). For the CDR3, the DNA is TGTGCCACGAAAAGGGGGGGGGCGAGCAATGAGCAGTTCTTC. This encodes CATKRGGASNEQFF. Drawing the rest from reference TRBV5-4 and TRBJ2-1, the complete variable domain is ETGVTQSPTHLIKTRGQQVTLRCSSQSGHNTVSWYQQALGQGPQFIFQYYREEENGRGNFPPRFSGLQFPNYSSELNVNALELDDSALYLCATKRGGASNEQFFGPGTRLTVL.

V gene TRBV6-6 combines with J gene TRBJ2-7; D is unresolved. CDR1 is MNHNY, CDR2 SVGAGI, per germline (reference sequence). Trimming left V 0 bases short and J 7 bases short, with 13 bases between. The CDR3 spans 14 residues. The CDR3 spells CASSYSAALGEQYF. The CDR3 DNA sequence: TGTGCCAGCAGTTACTCTGCAGCTCTCGGGGAGCAGTACTTC.

The V and J genes are TRBV24-1 and TRBJ2-3; 9 nucleotides line up with TRBD2. V trimming: 1 base; J trimming: 3 bases; junction bases outside the gene matches: 7. Germline CDR1 is KGHDR and CDR2 is SFDVKD. This CDR3 is built from 17 residues. The CDR3 protein is CATSDLPGTSRTDTQYF. The CDR3, as DNA: TGTGCCACCAGTGATTTACCCGGGACTAGCCGAACAGATACGCAGTATTTT.

This clone was recorded only once. This rearrangement joins TRBV3-1 (or the pseudogene TRBV3-2) to TRBJ2-2; 14 positions agree with TRBD2. Looked up from germline, CDR1 is LGHDT and CDR2 is YNNKEL (reference sequence). The V and J ends lost 4 bases and 9 bases, in that order; junction bases with no gene match: 4. The CDR3 covers 15 residues. The CDR3 bases are TGTGCCAGCAGCCGACTAGCGGGAGGGCCGAGGGAGCTGTTTTTT. Translated, it gives CASSRLAGGPRELFF.